The present T cell receptor (beta chain) was sequenced within a study of blood T cell repertoires in COVID-19 (dated by TCRdb to 2018 to 2021). About the study as a whole: The collaborator samples originated in the United States, Italy and Spain and spanned the acute and convalescent phases of COVID-19. The repertoires were made available in a free public database intended to serve as a resource for research on the immune response to SARS-CoV-2. The samples were drawn from two sources: the first 160 participants of the ongoing ImmuneRACE study, and fewer than 1,500 subjects contributed by 6 global collaborators. The dataset comprised deeply sampled blood TCRbeta repertoires from subjects exposed to, actively infected with, or recovered from COVID-19. Where available, HLA class I and class II types were taken from metadata supplied by the sample provider and were not determined by assay-based typing. The sample metadata nearly always contained a de-identified subject ID, COVID-19 status, age in years and sex. The material from the prospective study consisted of cDNA or gDNA derived from T cells, B-cell-depleted T cells, or PBMCs.

Overall results and qualifications from the work: The amount of clinical and demographic metadata varied by source and participant and was provided uncurated.

The immunoSEQ Assay, a bias-controlled multiplex PCR, was used to amplify TCRbeta CDR3 regions from genomic DNA. The study's processing was this. The number of nucleated cells in each sample was estimated from the amplification of reference gene primers within the assay. Sequence reads were collapsed and filtered to measure the absolute abundance of every unique TCRbeta CDR3 rearrangement. For each sample, productive Simpson clonality was calculated by taking the square root of Simpson's diversity index across productive rearrangements. The table comes from immuneACCESS by way of TCRdb, which keeps in-frame sequences with V and J called. Part of the clones is missing from these tables; in studies checked, under half for an unresolved V gene and the rest for unknown reasons. That table gives V, J and clone size, and the DNA gave D and trimming. Within this sample are 200,000 to 300,000 clones, with 86% of them counted one time only. The top ten hold around 1.6% of the sample.

Details on this clone: It lacks a known antigen. No base-level quality is on record; no much larger clone is a single base apart.

Samples from volunteer blood donors who had recovered from COVID-19 were contributed by a second Seattle source. Each collaborating institution followed its own protocols to collect whole blood in K2EDTA tubes. For TCRbeta analysis, collaborator samples were shipped as frozen whole blood, as isolated PBMCs, or as DNA extracted from either sample type. CDR1 and CDR2 were assigned from the germline V gene as SGDLS and YYNGEE. The CDR3 has 15 amino acids, counting the end cysteine and phenylalanine. The entry retains the CDR3 DNA only, 45 bases that are in frame from base 1. The junction carries 12 bases between V and J, which are trimmed by 4 bases and 0 bases respectively.

The TCR sequence derives from a woman aged 55-75 years who had recovered from COVID-19. The source material was peripheral blood. The sequence joins TRBV9 to TRBJ2-3; TRBD1 is perhaps the D gene, given 5 matching bases. The sequenced DNA is TGTGCCAGCAGCAGGGGCCGGTCTAGCACAGATACGCAGTATTTT. Its protein product is CASSRGRSSTDTQYF.